This TCR beta chain appears in the sequencing data of a study of shared clonotypes between healthy human individuals. Method: immunoSEQ multiplex PCR; TCRdb's copy keeps in-frame clones and lacks some. The table lists 2 million to 2.5 million clones, nearly 97% of them singletons. V shed 3 bases and J shed 7 bases, with 12 bases lying between them. CDR1 SGHAT and CDR2 FQDESV come from the germline V gene (reference sequence). The CDR3 totals 14 residues. The sequenced material came from naive CD4+ T cells sorted from blood. Described subset: CD45RA+ positively selected. This TCR came from a man aged 18 to 29 in good health. The V and J genes are TRBV11-1 and TRBJ2-2; tentatively, D is TRBD1 or TRBD2 (6 bases each). In nucleotides, the CDR3 is TGTGCCAGCAGCTTTTCGGGGGCGGACGGGGAGCTGTTTTTT. Its translation: CASSFSGADGELFF.